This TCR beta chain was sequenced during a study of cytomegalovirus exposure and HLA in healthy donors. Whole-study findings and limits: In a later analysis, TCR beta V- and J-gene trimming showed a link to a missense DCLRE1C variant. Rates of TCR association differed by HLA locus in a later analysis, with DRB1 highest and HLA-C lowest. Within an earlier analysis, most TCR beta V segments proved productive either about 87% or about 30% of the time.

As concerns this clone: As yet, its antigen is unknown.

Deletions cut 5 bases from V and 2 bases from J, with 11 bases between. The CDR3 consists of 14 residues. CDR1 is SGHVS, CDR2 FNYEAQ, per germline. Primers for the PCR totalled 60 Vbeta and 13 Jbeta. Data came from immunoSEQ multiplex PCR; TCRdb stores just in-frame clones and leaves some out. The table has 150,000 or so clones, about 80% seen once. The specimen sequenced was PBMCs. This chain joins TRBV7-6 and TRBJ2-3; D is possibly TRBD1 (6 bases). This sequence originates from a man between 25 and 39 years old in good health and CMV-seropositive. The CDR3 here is CASSLTGTTDTQYF. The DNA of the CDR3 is TGTGCCAGCAGCCTCACAGGGACCACAGATACGCAGTATTTT.